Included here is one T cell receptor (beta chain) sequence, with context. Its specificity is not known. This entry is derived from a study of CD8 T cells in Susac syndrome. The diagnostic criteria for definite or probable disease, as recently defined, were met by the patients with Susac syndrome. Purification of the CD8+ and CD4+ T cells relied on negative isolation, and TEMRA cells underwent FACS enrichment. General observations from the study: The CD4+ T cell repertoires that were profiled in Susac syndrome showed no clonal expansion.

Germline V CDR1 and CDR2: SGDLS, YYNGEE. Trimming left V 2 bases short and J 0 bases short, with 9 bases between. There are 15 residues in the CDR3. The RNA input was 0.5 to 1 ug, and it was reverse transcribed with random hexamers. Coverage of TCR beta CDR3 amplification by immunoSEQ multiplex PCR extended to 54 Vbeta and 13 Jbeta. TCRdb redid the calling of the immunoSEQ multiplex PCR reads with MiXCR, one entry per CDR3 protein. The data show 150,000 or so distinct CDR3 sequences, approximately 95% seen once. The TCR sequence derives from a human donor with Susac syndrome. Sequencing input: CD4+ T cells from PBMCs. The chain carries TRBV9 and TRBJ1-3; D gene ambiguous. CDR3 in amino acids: CASSVGRASGNTIYF. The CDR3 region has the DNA TGTGCCAGCAGCGTCGGTCGGGCCTCTGGAAACACCATATATTTT.